This T cell receptor beta chain was recovered during a study of blood T cell repertoires in COVID-19. This CDR3 is built from 14 residues. V lost 2 bases and J lost 4, with 11 bases in between. Per germline, CDR1 SNHLY and CDR2 FYNNEI. The protocol was immunoSEQ multiplex PCR, while the TCRdb copy is restricted to in-frame clones and leaves out a portion. The table has roughly 230,000 clones, roughly 87% seen once. The source of this sequence is a woman in her thirties or forties who had recovered from COVID-19. The sample comprised peripheral blood. The chain has TRBV2 and TRBJ1-2; the D is unclear. The CDR3, as DNA: TGTGCCAGCAGTGAAACAGCCCGCTCCTATGGCTACACCTTC. It is translated as CASSETARSYGYTF.